This entry is about one TCR beta chain. Arm-PCR of CDR3 regions with iRepertoire HTBI primers generated TCR beta libraries. TCRdb re-called the multiplex PCR reads through MiXCR, storing one row per CDR3 protein. The data show about 460,000 distinct CDR3 sequences, with 22% seen just once and about an eighth held by the top ten. This entry belongs to a study of regulatory T cells in long-lasting Graves disease. Regarding time point: persistent/refractory GD, antithyroid drugs over 5 years with positive TRAb. Making the TCR library involved RNA that had been extracted from PBMCs. The clonotype originates from a female donor with Graves disease. Sample: peripheral blood mononuclear cells (PBMCs), taken when the disease was refractory, from a patient treated with antithyroid drugs.

The CDR3 sequence: CAWTRPLPEAFF. The CDR3, as DNA: TGTGCCTGGACGCGGCCTCTTCCAGAAGCTTTCTTT. V is TRBV30 and J is TRBJ1-1; unclear D gene. The V gene's germline CDR1 is GTSNPN and CDR2 SVGIG (reference sequence). V lost 4 bases to trimming and J lost 8 bases, with 14 bases between them. The CDR3 loop spans 12 amino acids.